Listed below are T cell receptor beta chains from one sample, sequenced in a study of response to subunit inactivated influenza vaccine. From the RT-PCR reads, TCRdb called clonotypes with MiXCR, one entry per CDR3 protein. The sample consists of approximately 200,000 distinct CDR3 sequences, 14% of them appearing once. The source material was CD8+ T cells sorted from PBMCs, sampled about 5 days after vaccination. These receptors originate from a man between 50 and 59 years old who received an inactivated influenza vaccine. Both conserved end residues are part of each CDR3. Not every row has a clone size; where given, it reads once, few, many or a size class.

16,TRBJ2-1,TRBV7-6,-,CASSLFGGSSYNEQFF
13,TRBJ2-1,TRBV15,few,CATSFSSVGEQFF
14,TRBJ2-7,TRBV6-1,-,CASRRGQRIYEQYF
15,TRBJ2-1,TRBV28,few,CASSLYGSSYNEQFF
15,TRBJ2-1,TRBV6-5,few,CASSYGSGGGNEQFF
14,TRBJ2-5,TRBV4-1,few,CATEGLAEKETQYF
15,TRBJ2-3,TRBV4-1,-,CASSQGRLVTDTQYF
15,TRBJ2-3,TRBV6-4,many,CASSRTSASTDTQYF
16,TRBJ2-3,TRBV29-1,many,CSVEDPRGRGLDTQYF
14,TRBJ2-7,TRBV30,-,CAWSVPGQPYEQYF
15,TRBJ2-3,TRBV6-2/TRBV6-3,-,CASSYRTGRHDTQYF
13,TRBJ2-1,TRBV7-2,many,CASSMGMYNEQFF
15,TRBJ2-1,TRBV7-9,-,CASSPDRGHYNEQFF
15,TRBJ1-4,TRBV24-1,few,CATSDLSTGNEKLFF
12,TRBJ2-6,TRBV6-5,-,CASGSGANVLTF
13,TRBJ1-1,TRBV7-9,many,CASSLSLNTEAFF
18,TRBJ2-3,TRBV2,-,CAICLVNYHREGTDTQYF
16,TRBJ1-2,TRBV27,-,CASSPLSVGLGYGYTF
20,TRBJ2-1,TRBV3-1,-,CASSQDGGLAGGRYYNEQFF
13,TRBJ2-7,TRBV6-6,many,CASSLRGGYEQYF
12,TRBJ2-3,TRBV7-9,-,CASRLGTDTQYF
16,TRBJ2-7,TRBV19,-,CASSIGFGTLSGEQYF
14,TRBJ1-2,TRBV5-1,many,CASSLDTSNYGYTF
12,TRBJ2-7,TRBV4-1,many,CASSQVPGEQYF
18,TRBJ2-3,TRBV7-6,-,CASSLQPGLAERTDTQYF
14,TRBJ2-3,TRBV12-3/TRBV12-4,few,CASTSGRPTDTQYF
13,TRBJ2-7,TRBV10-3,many,CAISEPYGVEQYF
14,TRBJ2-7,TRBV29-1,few,CSVELLAGSYEQYF
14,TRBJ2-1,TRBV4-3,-,CASSQDGGWDEQFF
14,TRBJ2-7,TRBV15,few,CATSPRQTTYEQYF
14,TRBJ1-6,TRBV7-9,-,CASSFGGLNSPLHF
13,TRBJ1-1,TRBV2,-,CASALSGNTEAFF
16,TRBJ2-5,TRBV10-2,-,CASSESPRGRGETQYF
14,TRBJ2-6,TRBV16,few,CASSQSAGANVLTF
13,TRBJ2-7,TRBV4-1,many,CASSQFSGYEQYF
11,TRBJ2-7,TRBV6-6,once,CASSKLAEQYF
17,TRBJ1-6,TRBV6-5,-,CASSYNSLSSYNSPLHF
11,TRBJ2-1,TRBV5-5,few,CASSDRVEQFF
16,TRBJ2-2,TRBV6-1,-,CASSRKLLSNTGELFF
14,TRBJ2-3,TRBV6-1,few,CASSKEGWTDTQYF
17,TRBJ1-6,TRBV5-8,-,CASTGQTFGQYNSPLHF
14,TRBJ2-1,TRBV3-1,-,CASSQAGTALAQFF
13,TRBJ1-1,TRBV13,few,CASSFRVYTEAFF
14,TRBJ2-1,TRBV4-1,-,CASSPAWAYNEQFF
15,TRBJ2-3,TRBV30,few,CAWSGQGGITDTQYF
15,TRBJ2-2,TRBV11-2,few,CATSDRRGVAGELFF
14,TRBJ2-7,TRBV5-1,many,CASSGGTSSYEQYF
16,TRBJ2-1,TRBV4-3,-,CASSQDTSGARQAQFF